One and the same sample provided the 30 T cell receptor beta chains below, sequenced in a study of blood T cells in healthy people across ages. Together with a sample-barcoded 5' primer, a J-beta primer mix was included in a second PCR lasting 7 to 11 cycles. In TCRdb, the 5' RACE reads were re-called with MiXCR into one record per CDR3 protein. The table has about 940,000 distinct CDR3 sequences, 48% seen once. The sample was blood. The receptors come from a man aged 25-45 years in good health.

The CDR3 loop reads CASRLDADGTQYF. CDR3 nucleotide sequence: TGCGCCAGCAGACTCGACGCGGATGGGACCCAGTACTTC. The chain joins TRBV5-1 to TRBJ2-7; D gene unclear. The DNA end lines up better with TRBJ2-5; the J call may be wrong. CDR1 SGHRS and CDR2 YFSETQ come from the germline V gene. The CDR3 is 13 residues long.

The genes are TRBV7-3 and TRBJ2-7, with TRBD1 identical over 7 bases. The CDR3 spans 13 residues. CDR1 is SGHTA, CDR2 FQGTGA, per germline. Trimming at V came to 5 bases and at J to 6 bases, leaving 7 bases not matched to a gene. DNA of the CDR3: TGTGCCAGCAGCCAAGCCAGGGGGAGCGAGCAGTACTTC. Encoded protein: CASSQARGSEQYF.

This chain joins TRBV5-1 and TRBJ2-7; D gene ambiguous. Trimming took off 4 bases at V and 0 bases at J, with 11 bases between the two ends. The germline CDR1 and CDR2 sequences are SGHRS and YFSETQ. This CDR3 is 14 amino acids long. The CDR3 spells CASSRTVSSYEQYF. The CDR3 nucleotides are TGCGCCAGCAGCCGAACAGTTAGCTCCTACGAGCAGTACTTC.

V and J are TRBV29-1 and TRBJ2-7; D is possibly TRBD1 (6 bases). The CDR3 runs to 14 residues. The V end was cut by 3 bases, the J end by 2 bases, with 14 bases between. Per germline, CDR1 SQVTM and CDR2 ANQGSEA. The CDR3 here is CSVDRGGQAYEQYF. In DNA form, the CDR3 reads TGCAGCGTTGACCGTGGGGGCCAAGCCTACGAGCAGTACTTC.

The chain uses TRBV27 and TRBJ2-7; TRBD2 aligns across 8 bases. Germline values: CDR1 MNHEY, CDR2 SMNVEV (reference sequence). The CDR3 has 14 amino acids. V shed 4 bases and J 7 bases; nucleotides not matched to a gene: 9. This chain's CDR3 is CASSWAGGYNEQYF. The CDR3 DNA sequence: TGTGCCAGCAGTTGGGCGGGGGGCTACAATGAGCAGTACTTC.

The chain carries TRBV5-1 and TRBJ1-2, with TRBD1 matching over 9 bases. Germline CDR1 and CDR2: SGHRS and YFSETQ. The CDR3 covers 13 residues. Trimming cost V 4 bases and J 4 bases; bases outside gene matches: 2. The DNA for the CDR3 is TGCGCCAGCAGCGCGGACAGGGGCTATGGCTACACCTTC. Its translation is CASSADRGYGYTF.

This clonotype was found a few times. The CDR3 DNA sequence: TGTGCCAGCAGCTGGACCCAGAGCTCCTACAATGAGCAGTTCTTC. Its protein is CASSWTQSSYNEQFF. The chain employs TRBV7-3 and TRBJ2-1; D not certain. The CDR3 consists of 15 residues. Trimming removed 4 bases from V and 0 bases from J, with 10 bases in between. Germline CDR1 SGHTA, CDR2 FQGTGA. The full variable domain, completed using reference TRBV7-3 and TRBJ2-1, is GAGVSQTPSNKVTEKGKYVELRCDPISGHTALYWYRQSLGQGPEFLIYFQGTGAADDSGLPNDRFFAVRPEGSVSTLKIQRTERGDSAVYLCASSWTQSSYNEQFFGPGTRLTVL.

In regard to this clonotype: A much larger clonotype is one base distant, so this may be a read error. The chain couples TRBV6-4 to TRBJ2-1, with 7 nucleotides matching TRBD2. Germline V gene sequence: CDR1 MRHNA, CDR2 SNTAGT. Trimming cost V 7 bases and J 8 bases; bases outside gene matches: 11. The CDR3 sequence is 14 residues long. CDR3 nucleotides: TGTGCCAGCAAGCCAGCGGGGTTTTACCATGAGCAGTTCTTC. The encoded protein is CASKPAGFYHEQFF.

This clonotype was detected a few times. A much larger clone differs from this one at a single base, so this may be a read error. V usage is TRBV12-3 or TRBV12-4 and J usage is TRBJ2-3, with D possibly TRBD1 on 5 matching bases. Trimming stripped 2 bases from V and 3 bases from J, with 9 bases between. This CDR3 is built from 14 residues. The CDR3 nucleotides read TGTGCCAGCAGTTTAAAAGCAGGGACAGATACGCAGTATTTT. It specifies CASSLKAGTDTQYF.

This clonotype was recorded a few times. The V and J genes are TRBV11-3 and TRBJ2-3, with 9 bases that match TRBD2. The trim removed 4 bases at V and 5 bases at J, leaving 10 bases unmatched. Per germline, CDR1 SGHNT and CDR2 YENEEA. The CDR3 consists of 16 residues. CDR3 protein: CASSSPASGVEDTQYF. The CDR3 nucleotides read TGTGCCAGCAGCTCGCCCGCTAGCGGGGTGGAAGATACGCAGTATTTT.

This clonotype is a singleton in its sample. The chain links TRBV5-1 to TRBJ2-2; 8 positions match TRBD1. Per the germline V gene, CDR1 is SGHRS and CDR2 is YFSETQ. CDR3 size: 16 residues. V lost 4 bases, J lost 2 bases, and 7 bases stayed unmatched. Written as DNA, the CDR3 is TGCGCCAGCAGCCAATTGACAGGGGCTAACACCGGGGAGCTGTTTTTT. This gives the protein CASSQLTGANTGELFF.

A note on this clonotype: Just one base apart from a much larger clone, this may be a read error. V and J are TRBV29-1 and TRBJ2-5, with D unresolved. CDR1 and CDR2 (germline): SQVTM, ANQGSEA. The ends were cut back, 1 base at V and 6 bases at J, with 15 bases in the middle. The CDR3 has 14 residues. CDR3 nucleotides: TGCAGCGTTGAAGGTGGAGTGCGTTCCCAGACCCAGTACTTC. Amino acid sequence: CSVEGGVRSQTQYF.

The chain uses TRBV5-4 and TRBJ2-7; 7 positions agree with TRBD1. The CDR3 spans 13 residues. The V gene's germline CDR1 is SGHNT and CDR2 YYREEE (reference sequence). Germline trimming cut 4 bases from V and 2 bases from J; bases unmatched to any gene: 3. CDR3 residues: CASSEDRTYEQYF. CDR3 bases: TGTGCCAGCAGCGAGGACAGGACCTACGAGCAGTACTTC.

The rearrangement joins TRBV27 to TRBJ2-7, with D perhaps matching TRBD1 (6 bases). V lost 3 bases to trimming and J lost 3 bases, with 12 bases between them. The CDR3 is made up of 14 amino acids. The germline gives CDR1 MNHEY, CDR2 SMNVEV (reference sequence). The DNA of the CDR3 is TGTGCCAGCAGTTTCAACAGGGCTAGCTACGAGCAGTACTTC. Amino acids: CASSFNRASYEQYF.

This clonotype appeared once. The chain is built from TRBV12-3 or TRBV12-4 and TRBJ2-3, with 11 positions matching TRBD2. Trimming at V came to 8 bases and at J to 3 bases, leaving 13 bases not matched to a gene. The CDR3 is 17 amino acids. The CDR3 sequence: CASGSRSGTSGTDTQYF. CDR3 nucleotides: TGTGCCAGCGGTTCCCGTTCCGGGACTAGCGGAACAGATACGCAGTATTTT.

This clonotype turned up a few times. This chain connects TRBV27 to TRBJ2-7, with TRBD2 as a possible D gene (6 bases). V was shortened by 5 bases and J by 0 bases, with 14 bases between the two germline ends. The CDR3 consists of 15 residues. The germline V gene encodes CDR1 MNHEY and CDR2 SMNVEV (reference sequence). CDR3 nucleotide sequence: TGTGCCAGCAGTCTGTCGGGGGAGTTCTCCTACGAGCAGTACTTC. This encodes CASSLSGEFSYEQYF.

Only a few counts were recorded for this clonotype. The chain links TRBV23-1 to TRBJ1-4; 8 bases agree with TRBD1. TRBV23-1 is an ORF; its function is uncertain. The CDR3 spans 16 residues. The junction had 8 bases not matched to a gene; V was cut back by 0 bases and J by 8 bases. The CDR3 loop is CASSQSRTGRREKLFF. CDR3 coding DNA: TGCGCCAGCAGTCAATCTCGGACAGGGAGAAGGGAAAAACTGTTTTTT.

The rearrangement uses TRBV9 and TRBJ2-4; D is ambiguous. V lost 3 bases and J lost 9, with 10 bases in between. The CDR3 consists of 12 residues. In germline, CDR1 is SGDLS, CDR2 YYNGEE. CDR3 amino acids: CASSGGYGIQYF. CDR3 DNA sequence: TGTGCCAGCAGCGGGGGTTACGGCATTCAGTACTTC.

This chain connects TRBV18 to TRBJ1-2; 8 positions match TRBD1. This CDR3 contains 17 residues. V lost 2 bases, J lost 6 bases, and 14 bases stayed unmatched. The germline gives CDR1 KGHSH, CDR2 LQKENI. This CDR3 reads CASSPADRVPGGDGYTF. In DNA, the CDR3 is TGTGCCAGCTCACCAGCGGACAGGGTCCCAGGAGGAGATGGCTACACCTTC.

V usage is TRBV5-1 and J usage is TRBJ2-3; D ambiguous. From germline, CDR1 is SGHRS and CDR2 YFSETQ. This CDR3 has 14 residues. The V and J ends lost 2 bases and 0 bases respectively, with 7 bases between them. Here the CDR3 reads CASSLLVSTDTQYF. The CDR3 nucleotides are TGCGCCAGCAGCTTATTGGTTAGCACAGATACGCAGTATTTT.

This clonotype was seen a few times. The chain combines TRBV5-1 with TRBJ2-1; TRBD2 matches at 7 bases. The J call may not be correct, given that the DNA end is closer to TRBJ2-7. Germline CDR1 SGHRS, CDR2 YFSETQ. The CDR3 consists of 14 residues. The CDR3 reads CASSGGGTYNEQYF. CDR3 coding DNA: TGCGCCAGCAGCGGGGGGGGTACCTACAATGAGCAGTACTTC.

There are a few counts of this clonotype. The chain employs TRBV20-1 and TRBJ1-2; 9 bases line up with TRBD1. This CDR3 contains 13 residues. In germline, CDR1 is DFQATT, CDR2 SNEGSKA (reference sequence). Trimming cost V 6 bases and J 8 bases; bases outside gene matches: 10. CDR3 DNA: TGCAGTGCGCCACTCGGGACAGGGTACGGCTACACCTTC. Residues: CSAPLGTGYGYTF.

The chain is built from TRBV12-3 or TRBV12-4 and TRBJ2-3; D is unresolved. The CDR3 loop spans 13 amino acids. Trimming removed 2 bases at V and 5 bases at J, with 8 bases between. CDR3 sequence reads: CASSLTRRDTQYF. CDR3 nucleotides: TGTGCCAGCAGTTTAACCAGACGAGATACGCAGTATTTT.

The chain employs TRBV20-1 and TRBJ2-3; possibly TRBD1 for D (5 bases). The germline V and J ends were trimmed by 5 bases and 0 bases, with 9 bases remaining between them. Germline V lookup: CDR1 DFQATT, CDR2 SNEGSKA (reference sequence). CDR3 size: 13 residues. CDR3 sequence: CSAWGISTDTQYF. The CDR3 DNA reads TGCAGTGCTTGGGGCATAAGCACAGATACGCAGTATTTT.

On this clonotype: Possible read error: a much larger clone is one base away. The chain links TRBV3-1 to TRBJ2-1; TRBD1 agrees at 11 bases. Germline lookup yields CDR1 LGHDT and CDR2 YNNKEL (reference sequence). This CDR3 comprises 15 residues. The CDR3 DNA reads as TGTGCCAGCAGCCTCGGGGACAGGGGGTCCAATGAGCAGTTATTC. Translating it yields CASSLGDRGSNEQLF.

With respect to this clonotype: A much larger clone differs from this one at a single base, so this may be a read error. The chain carries TRBV5-1 and TRBJ2-1; TRBD2 aligns across 13 bases. This CDR3 has 14 residues. V lost 5 bases, J lost 7 bases, and 3 bases stayed unmatched. CDR1 is SGHRS and CDR2 is YFSETQ in the germline V gene. The CDR3 here is CASSGTSGVNEQFF. CDR3 DNA sequence: TGCGCCAGCAGTGGGACTAGCGGGGTTAATGAGCAGTTCTTC.

This rearrangement joins TRBV6-6 to TRBJ2-3; 12 bases map to TRBD2. Germline V gene sequence: CDR1 MNHNY, CDR2 SVGAGI (reference sequence). The ends lost 6 bases at V and 3 bases at J; junction bases unmatched: 7. This CDR3 spans 16 amino acids. CDR3 DNA: TGTGCCAGCAGCCGTCTACTAGCGGGGGGAACAGATACGCAGTATTTT. This gives the protein CASSRLLAGGTDTQYF.

This clonotype was seen more than once but under ten times. The genes are TRBV6-5 and TRBJ1-5, with D possibly being TRBD1 (5 bases). CDR1 and CDR2 (germline): MNHEY, SVGAGI. The length of the CDR3 is 15 residues. V was cut by 0 bases and J by 7 bases, with 13 bases left in between. The CDR3 DNA reads as TGTGCCAGCAGTTACTCGGGGGGGGTCGGACAGCCCCAGCATTTT. Translated: CASSYSGGVGQPQHF.

The CDR3: CASSYRGLADSGANVLTF. In DNA form, the CDR3 reads TGTGCCAGCAGCTACCGGGGGCTAGCCGACTCTGGGGCCAACGTCCTGACTTTC. This chain links TRBV11-2 with TRBJ2-6, with D possibly being TRBD1 or TRBD2 (6 bases each). Trimming took 4 bases from V and 0 from J, leaving 16 bases between them. This CDR3 is 18 amino acids long. Looked up from germline, CDR1 is SGHAT and CDR2 is FQNNGV.

This clonotype was seen only a few times. The V and J genes are TRBV4-2 and TRBJ1-1; D might be TRBD1 (5 bases). This CDR3 contains 17 residues. With 0 bases removed from V and 1 base from J, the gap between germline ends came to 15 bases. The germline CDR1 and CDR2 sequences are LGHNA and YNFKEQ. CDR3 nucleotides: TGTGCCAGCAGCCAAGATTGGGTTCGGGGCCAGAACACTGAAGCTTTCTTT. The encoded protein is CASSQDWVRGQNTEAFF.